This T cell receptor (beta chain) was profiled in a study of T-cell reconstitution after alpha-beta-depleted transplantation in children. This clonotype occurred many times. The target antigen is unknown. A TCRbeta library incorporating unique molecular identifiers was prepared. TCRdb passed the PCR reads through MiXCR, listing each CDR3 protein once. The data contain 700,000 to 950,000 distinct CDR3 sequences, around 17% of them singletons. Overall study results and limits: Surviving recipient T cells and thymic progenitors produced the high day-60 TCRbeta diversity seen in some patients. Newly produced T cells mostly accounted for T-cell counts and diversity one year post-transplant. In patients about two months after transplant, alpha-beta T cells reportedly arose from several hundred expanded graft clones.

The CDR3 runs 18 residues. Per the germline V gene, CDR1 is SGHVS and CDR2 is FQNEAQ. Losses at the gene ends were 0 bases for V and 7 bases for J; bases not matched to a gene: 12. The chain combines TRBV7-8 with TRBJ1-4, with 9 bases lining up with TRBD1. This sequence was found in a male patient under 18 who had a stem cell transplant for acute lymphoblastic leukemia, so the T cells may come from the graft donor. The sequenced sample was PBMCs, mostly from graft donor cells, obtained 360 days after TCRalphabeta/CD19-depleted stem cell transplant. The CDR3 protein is CASSLALRFRDRAEKLFF. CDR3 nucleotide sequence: TGTGCCAGCAGCTTAGCCCTCCGGTTTCGGGACAGGGCTGAAAAACTGTTTTTT. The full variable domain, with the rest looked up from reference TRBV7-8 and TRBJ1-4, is GAGVSQSPRYKVAKRGQDVALRCDPISGHVSLFWYQQALGQGPEFLTYFQNEAQLDKSGLPSDRFFAERPEGSVSTLKIQRTQQEDSAVYLCASSLALRFRDRAEKLFFGSGTQLSVL.